This T cell receptor (beta chain) was identified in a study of blood T cell repertoires in COVID-19. As for the study in general: The samples span acute and convalescent COVID-19 from the United States, Italy and Spain. The analysed material was cDNA or gDNA that came from T cells, B-cell-depleted T cells, or PBMCs.

Germline V CDR1 and CDR2: KGHSH, LQKENI. CDR3 length: 15 amino acids. Trimming took 0 bases from V and 4 from J; bases not matched to a gene: 3. Seattle patients were enrolled during active infection and followed longitudinally. The method was immunoSEQ multiplex PCR; TCRdb's version includes in-frame clones alone and lacks a portion of them. This sample yields 130,000 to 150,000 clones, of which approximately 83% are seen a single time; about 8% belongs to the top ten. The receptor comes from a woman aged 55-69 years with COVID-19, enrolled during active disease. This chain links TRBV18 with TRBJ2-5, with 9 bases fitting TRBD2. Specimen: peripheral blood. This CDR3 reads CASSPPTSGLETQYF. In nucleotides, the CDR3 is TGTGCCAGCTCACCACCGACTAGCGGCTTAGAGACCCAGTACTTC.